The rows below give T cell receptor beta chains drawn from one sample of a study of blood T cell repertoires in COVID-19. Sequenced by immunoSEQ multiplex PCR; TCRdb stores in-frame clones only, minus some. The sample has nearly 250,000 clones, about 80% seen once. Sequences were obtained from peripheral blood. These receptors originate from a woman aged 80 or older with acute or convalescent COVID-19. Each CDR3 is given with its conserved first and last residue. A D gene is named only where the DNA matches it firmly. Clone size is shown for a subset of rows, as once, few, many or a class of expanded clone.

TRBD1	TRBV5-8	NA	TRBJ1-5	CASSRQGSENNQPQHF	TGTGCCAGCAGCAGACAGGGATCAGAGAACAATCAGCCCCAGCATTTT
TRBD1	TRBV5-4	NA	TRBJ1-1	CASSAGTGFGVNTEAFF	TGTGCCAGCAGTGCCGGGACAGGGTTCGGGGTGAACACTGAAGCTTTCTTT
NA	TRBV6-5	NA	TRBJ1-3	CASNPAPQVGTIYF	TGTGCCAGCAATCCGGCCCCTCAGGTCGGCACCATATATTTT
NA	TRBV7-9	few	TRBJ2-1	CASSLAGGDEQFF	TGTGCCAGCAGCTTAGCGGGGGGAGATGAGCAGTTCTTC
TRBD1	TRBV4-2	NA	TRBJ1-1	CASSQGTGETEAFF	TGTGCCAGCAGCCAAGGAACAGGGGAGACTGAAGCTTTCTTT
NA	TRBV11-3	NA	TRBJ2-1	CASSLSGSHEQFF	TGTGCCAGCAGCTTATCCGGGAGTCATGAGCAGTTCTTC
TRBD2	TRBV5-4	NA	TRBJ2-5	CASSLEGSSGNQETQYF	TGTGCCAGCAGCTTGGAAGGGTCTAGCGGGAATCAAGAGACCCAGTACTTC
NA	TRBV4-3	NA	TRBJ2-5	CASSQDWNSPGEETQYF	TGCGCCAGCAGCCAAGACTGGAATTCGCCGGGGGAAGAGACCCAGTACTTC
TRBD2	TRBV18	NA	TRBJ2-3	CASSPLAGGNTDTQYF	TGTGCCAGCTCACCCCTAGCGGGGGGAAACACAGATACGCAGTATTTT
TRBD1	TRBV28	NA	TRBJ2-1	CASSGTGERDEQFF	TGTGCCAGCTCCGGGACAGGGGAACGAGATGAGCAGTTCTTC
TRBD2	TRBV7-9	NA	TRBJ2-3	CASSRGLAGSSTDTQYF	TGTGCCAGCAGCAGGGGACTAGCGGGATCGAGCACAGATACGCAGTATTTT
NA	TRBV5-1	NA	TRBJ2-6	CASSLGHASSGANVLTF	TGCGCCAGCAGCTTGGGGCATGCAAGCTCTGGGGCCAACGTCCTGACTTTC
TRBD2	TRBV5-4	NA	TRBJ2-3	CASSELAGVRDTQYF	TGTGCCAGCAGCGAACTAGCGGGGGTTAGAGATACGCAGTATTTT
NA	TRBV2	NA	TRBJ2-7	CASREYYEQYF	TGTGCCAGCAGGGAATACTACGAGCAGTACTTC
NA	TRBV3-1/TRBV3-2	few	TRBJ1-2	CASSHRDIAYGYTF	TGTGCCAGCAGCCACCGGGACATCGCCTATGGCTACACCTTC
TRBD1	TRBV25-1	NA	TRBJ2-1	CASSVRGQAARNEQFF	TGTGCCAGCAGTGTGCGTGGACAGGCCGCTCGCAATGAGCAGTTCTTC
NA	TRBV6-6	once	TRBJ1-5	CASSTPDSSNQPQHF	TGTGCCAGCAGTACCCCGGACAGTAGCAATCAGCCCCAGCATTTT
NA	TRBV7-9	NA	TRBJ2-5	CASSFSPRVPETQYF	TGTGCCAGCAGCTTCTCCCCGAGGGTCCCGGAGACCCAGTACTTC
TRBD1	TRBV11-2	NA	TRBJ2-5	CASSLGGTGGETQYF	TGTGCCAGCAGCTTAGGGGGGACAGGGGGTGAGACCCAGTACTTC
TRBD2	TRBV5-1	once	TRBJ2-7	CASSSSGGASYEQYF	TGCGCCAGCAGCTCGAGCGGGGGGGCCTCCTACGAGCAGTACTTC
TRBD1	TRBV5-6	NA	TRBJ1-6	CASSRGTGDNSPLHF	TGTGCCAGCAGCCGTGGGACAGGGGATAATTCACCCCTCCACTTT
TRBD1	TRBV19	once	TRBJ1-4	CASSKRTGLTNEKLFF	TGTGCCAGTAGTAAACGGACAGGGCTAACTAATGAAAAACTGTTTTTT
TRBD2	TRBV5-6	NA	TRBJ2-7	CASSNLGLAGGKEQYF	TGTGCCAGCAGCAACCTGGGACTAGCGGGGGGGAAGGAGCAGTACTTC
NA	TRBV11-2	NA	TRBJ1-2	CASSLEWGGGGYTF	TGTGCCAGCAGCTTAGAATGGGGGGGTGGTGGCTACACCTTC
NA	TRBV9	NA	TRBJ2-5	CASSVSGRIRETQYF	TGTGCCAGCAGCGTAAGCGGACGCATAAGGGAGACCCAGTACTTC
NA	TRBV7-9	NA	TRBJ1-3	CASSLGSNTIYF	TGTGCCAGCAGCTTGGGGAGCAACACCATATATTTT
NA	TRBV7-9	NA	TRBJ2-3	CASSLSGPPDTQYF	TGTGCCAGCAGCTTATCAGGGCCGCCAGATACGCAGTATTTT
TRBD1	TRBV5-6	few	TRBJ1-6	CASSTGQGRDSPLHF	TGTGCCAGCAGCACGGGACAGGGACGGGATTCACCCCTCCACTTT
TRBD1	TRBV29-1	NA	TRBJ2-7	CSVTGTGNEQYF	TGCAGCGTGACCGGGACAGGGAACGAGCAGTACTTC
NA	TRBV5-1	NA	TRBJ2-7	CASSLAGARSYEQYF	TGCGCCAGCAGCTTGGCTGGGGCTCGATCCTACGAGCAGTACTTC
TRBD2	TRBV7-2	NA	TRBJ2-2	CASSPAGVAGGTGELFF	TGTGCCAGCAGCCCGGCGGGAGTAGCGGGAGGAACAGGGGAGCTGTTTTTT
TRBD1	TRBV5-8	NA	TRBJ1-1	CASSLGGQGRPTEAFF	TGTGCCAGCAGCTTGGGGGGACAGGGGAGGCCCACTGAAGCTTTCTTT
NA	TRBV5-6	NA	TRBJ2-1	CASTRTDYNEQFF	TGTGCCAGCACTCGGACAGATTACAATGAGCAGTTCTTC
NA	TRBV2	NA	TRBJ1-4	CASSEQADVEEKLFF	TGTGCCAGCAGTGAACAGGCCGACGTAGAGGAAAAACTGTTTTTT
TRBD1	TRBV7-2	once	TRBJ1-3	CASSLTTTGSGNTIYF	TGTGCCAGCAGCTTAACAACGACAGGGAGCGGAAACACCATATATTTT
TRBD2	TRBV6-6	NA	TRBJ2-1	CASSTPLTSSEQFF	TGTGCCAGCAGTACTCCCCTGACTAGCTCTGAGCAGTTCTTC
NA	TRBV12-3/TRBV12-4	NA	TRBJ1-3	CASSLPSDSHF	TGTGCCAGCAGTTTACCCAGCGACTCCCATTTT
NA	TRBV19	NA	TRBJ2-7	CASSISTGGLAYEQYF	TGTGCCAGTAGTATATCAACCGGGGGGCTCGCCTACGAGCAGTACTTC
TRBD2	TRBV3-1/TRBV3-2	NA	TRBJ2-1	CASSRLPTSGGAYEQFF	TGTGCCAGCAGCCGTCTCCCGACTAGCGGGGGGGCGTATGAGCAGTTCTTC
TRBD1	TRBV19	NA	TRBJ1-1	CASSIDRQGAEAFF	TGTGCCAGTAGTATAGATAGACAGGGGGCTGAAGCTTTCTTT
NA	TRBV28	NA	TRBJ1-5	CASSLSQNSNQPQHF	TGTGCCAGCAGTTTATCACAAAATAGCAATCAGCCCCAGCATTTT
TRBD1	TRBV29-1	NA	TRBJ1-2	CSVETGVYGYTF	TGCAGCGTTGAAACAGGGGTGTATGGCTACACCTTC
TRBD1	TRBV5-1	NA	TRBJ2-7	CASSLVAGGYEQYF	TGCGCCAGCAGCTTGGTGGCAGGGGGCTACGAGCAGTACTTC
TRBD1	TRBV7-9	NA	TRBJ2-4	CASSPWDSYKNIQYF	TGTGCCAGCAGCCCGTGGGACAGCTACAAAAACATTCAGTACTTC
TRBD1	TRBV28	NA	TRBJ1-1	CASSTGTAQNTEAFF	TGTGCCAGCAGCACGGGGACAGCTCAGAACACTGAAGCTTTCTTT
TRBD1	TRBV4-3	NA	TRBJ2-1	CASSQDMPTGGLLNEQFF	TGCGCCAGCAGCCAAGATATGCCCACAGGGGGCCTTTTGAATGAGCAGTTCTTC
TRBD1	TRBV11-2	once	TRBJ2-7	CASSMDRAYEQYF	TGTGCCAGCAGCATGGACAGGGCGTACGAGCAGTACTTC
NA	TRBV6-5	NA	TRBJ1-2	CASREQYNYGYTF	TGTGCCAGCAGGGAGCAGTACAACTATGGCTACACCTTC
TRBD1	TRBV7-9	NA	TRBJ1-6	CASSFGTGWSPLHF	TGTGCCAGCAGCTTTGGGACAGGGTGGTCACCCCTCCACTTT
NA	TRBV5-1	few	TRBJ1-6	CASSLQAGLQSPLHF	TGCGCCAGCAGCTTGCAGGCAGGTTTACAGTCACCCCTCCACTTT
TRBD1	TRBV6-4	NA	TRBJ1-4	CASSESKGAEEKLFF	TGTGCCAGCAGTGAGAGCAAGGGGGCGGAGGAAAAACTGTTTTTT